A single sample gave rise to the 31 T cell receptor beta chains below, sequenced in a study of shared clonotypes between healthy human individuals. The protocol was immunoSEQ multiplex PCR, while the TCRdb copy is restricted to in-frame clones and leaves out a portion. The sample lists roughly 1.4 million clones, 98% occurring once. Material for sequencing was naive CD4+ T cells sorted from blood. Subset specified: CD45RA+ positively selected. These TCRs come from a man aged 25-45 years in good health.

The J gene is TRBJ2-3, the V gene TRBV23-1; 11 bases match TRBD1. TRBV23-1 is an ORF, and what it does is uncertain. J lost 0 bases, V lost 4 bases, and 15 bases had no gene match. This CDR3 has 20 amino acids. The CDR3 is CASSRPHRDRGFFSTDTQYF. CDR3 nucleotides: TGCGCCAGCAGTCGCCCGCACCGGGACAGGGGGTTCTTTAGCACAGATACGCAGTATTTT.

Only one count was recorded for this clone. The J gene is TRBJ2-7, the V gene TRBV28; TRBD2 aligns across 16 bases. Trimming took 6 bases from V and 2 from J; bases not matched to a gene: 10. Germline values: CDR1 MDHEN, CDR2 SYDVKM. This CDR3 is 18 amino acids long. DNA for the CDR3: TGTGCCAGCAGCCCCGGGACTAGCGGGAGGGTGTTAGCCTACGAGCAGTACTTC. Amino acids: CASSPGTSGRVLAYEQYF.

The V gene is TRBV6-5, the J gene TRBJ2-7; the match to TRBD2 covers 11 bases. The V segment lost 5 bases and the J segment 4 bases; nucleotides outside the gene matches: 7. Germline CDR1 is MNHEY and CDR2 is SVGAGI. The CDR3 consists of 15 residues. The CDR3 is CASSPRLAGGYEQYF. CDR3 bases: TGTGCCAGCAGTCCGCGGCTAGCGGGAGGTTACGAGCAGTACTTC.

The V gene is TRBV27, the J gene TRBJ2-1; TRBD2 matches 10 bases. The CDR3 is 13 residues long. Unmatched junction bases numbered 4, after V lost 4 bases and J lost 10 bases. From germline, CDR1 is MNHEY and CDR2 SMNVEV (reference sequence). The CDR3 coding sequence is TGTGCCAGCAGTTCAAGGACTAGCGGAGAGCAGTTCTTC. This gives the protein CASSSRTSGEQFF.

The V gene is TRBV15, the J gene TRBJ2-5, with TRBD1 matching over 9 bases. The ends lost 3 bases at V and 5 bases at J; junction bases unmatched: 7. The CDR3 extends over 15 amino acids. Per the germline V gene, CDR1 is LNHNV and CDR2 is YYDKDF (reference sequence). CDR3 sequence: CATSSWDREVETQYF. The CDR3 DNA is TGTGCCACCAGCAGCTGGGACAGGGAAGTGGAGACCCAGTACTTC.

J is TRBJ2-7 and V is TRBV5-6; D may be TRBD1 or TRBD2 (7 bases each). V shed 0 bases and J shed 7 bases, with 17 bases lying between them. Germline values: CDR1 SGHDT, CDR2 YYEEEE. The CDR3 runs 15 residues. CDR3 region: CASSLDPRGGWEQYF. For the CDR3, the DNA is TGTGCCAGCAGCTTGGATCCCAGGGGGGGCTGGGAGCAGTACTTC. The whole variable domain, remainder taken from reference TRBV5-6 and TRBJ2-7, is DAGVTQSPTHLIKTRGQQVTLRCSPKSGHDTVSWYQQALGQGPQFIFQYYEEEERQRGNFPDRFSGHQFPNYSSELNVNALLLGDSALYLCASSLDPRGGWEQYFGPGTRLTVT.

This clone was seen just once. The V gene is TRBV5-1, the J gene TRBJ2-3; tentative D call: TRBD2 (6 bases). V was clipped by 4 bases and J by 5 bases, with 17 bases between them. The CDR3 runs 15 residues. From germline, CDR1 is SGHRS and CDR2 YFSETQ. CDR3 in DNA: TGCGCCAGCAGCCCGGACTATTTTCGTGGAGATACGCAGTATTTT. Translated, it gives CASSPDYFRGDTQYF.

CDR3 nucleotide sequence: TGTGCCAGCAGGGCAAATCCCACCGGGGAGCTGTTTTTT. As protein: CASRANPTGELFF. The V gene is TRBV7-3, the J gene TRBJ2-2; no firm D call. Trimming cost V 6 bases and J 4 bases, with 9 bases left between them. The germline gives CDR1 SGHTA, CDR2 FQGTGA. This CDR3 has 13 residues.

This clone came up once. The rearrangement uses TRBV25-1 and TRBJ2-1; perhaps TRBD2 as D (6 bases). This CDR3 is built from 15 residues. CDR1 is MGHDK and CDR2 is SYGVNS in the germline V gene. Trimming left V 1 base short and J 6 bases short, with 13 bases between. Here the CDR3 reads CASSEFGGFINEQFF. The CDR3 DNA reads as TGTGCCAGCAGTGAATTTGGAGGGTTCATCAATGAGCAGTTCTTC. Supplemented by reference TRBV25-1 and TRBJ2-1, the full variable domain reads EADIYQTPRYLVIGTGKKITLECSQTMGHDKMYWYQQDPGMELHLIHYSYGVNSTEKGDLSSESTVSRIRTEHFPLTLESARPSHTSQYLCASSEFGGFINEQFFGPGTRLTVL.

The rearrangement uses TRBV4-1 and TRBJ2-7, with D perhaps matching TRBD1 or TRBD2 (5 bases each). V was clipped by 2 bases and J by 3 bases, with 14 bases between them. Germline CDR1 MGHRA, CDR2 YSYEKL. The CDR3 totals 15 residues. This chain's CDR3 is CASSQLVRAGYEQYF. CDR3 bases: TGCGCCAGCAGCCAACTTGTCAGGGCGGGCTACGAGCAGTACTTC.

J is TRBJ2-7 and V is TRBV5-6; D may be TRBD1 or TRBD2 (7 bases each). Germline V gene data show CDR1 as SGHDT and CDR2 as YYEEEE. Trimming stripped 4 bases from V and 10 bases from J, with 18 bases between. This CDR3 has 13 amino acids. The CDR3 region is CASSQSTGTKQYF. CDR3 in DNA: TGTGCCAGCAGCCAATCGACAGGGACTAAACAGTACTTC.

The genes are TRBV15 and TRBJ2-2, with TRBD1 as a possible D gene (6 bases). V lost 7 bases and J 0 bases, leaving 15 bases between the germline ends. The CDR3 loop spans 16 amino acids. CDR1 and CDR2 (germline): LNHNV, YYDKDF (reference sequence). CDR3 sequence reads: CATTRGPIANTGELFF. The CDR3 DNA is TGTGCCACCACCAGGGGTCCAATCGCGAACACCGGGGAGCTGTTTTTT.

J is TRBJ2-5 and V is TRBV5-1; TRBD2 matches 9 bases. The CDR3 extends over 15 amino acids. Germline V gene data show CDR1 as SGHRS and CDR2 as YFSETQ. The J segment lost 3 bases and the V segment lost 6 bases, leaving 9 bases of the junction unmatched. DNA of the CDR3: TGCGCCAGCAACCGGCCTAGCGGGAATGAAGAGACCCAGTACTTC. Its translation: CASNRPSGNEETQYF. Full variable domain (rest looked up from reference TRBV5-1 and TRBJ2-5): KAGVTQTPRYLIKTRGQQVTLSCSPISGHRSVSWYQQTPGQGLQFLFEYFSETQRNKGNFPGRFSGRQFSNSRSEMNVSTLELGDSALYLCASNRPSGNEETQYFGPGTRLLVL.

With regard to this clone: The same CDR3 can be traced to other DNA sequences in this sample. This chain uses TRBV15 with TRBJ1-2; D unclear. Between the trimmed V and J ends, which lost 0 bases and 3 bases, there was a span of 8 bases. The V gene's germline CDR1 is LNHNV and CDR2 YYDKDF (reference sequence). This CDR3 has 14 residues. Here the CDR3 reads CATSRDRGDYGYTF. CDR3 in DNA: TGTGCCACCAGCAGAGATCGGGGAGACTATGGCTACACCTTC. Full variable domain (missing parts from reference TRBV15 and TRBJ1-2): DAMVIQNPRYQVTQFGKPVTLSCSQTLNHNVMYWYQQKSSQAPKLLFHYYDKDFNNEADTPDNFQSRRPNTSFCFLDIRSPGLGDTAMYLCATSRDRGDYGYTFGSGTRLTVV.

This chain connects TRBV13 to TRBJ1-2, with a tentative D call TRBD1 (6 bases). The CDR3 runs to 15 residues. Germline CDR1 reads PRHDT; CDR2 reads FYEKMQ (reference sequence). V was cut by 6 bases and J by 2 bases, with 16 bases left in between. CDR3 loop: CASSFRSDRNYGYTF. The CDR3 DNA sequence: TGTGCCAGCAGTTTCAGATCGGACAGAAACTATGGCTACACCTTC.

The CDR3 nucleotides read TGTGCCAGTAGAAATACAGGGGGCAGCTACGAGCAGTACTTC. Its protein product is CASRNTGGSYEQYF. J is TRBJ2-7 and V is TRBV19; 9 bases match TRBD1. Germline values: CDR1 LNHDA, CDR2 SQIVND (reference sequence). The V gene end was trimmed by 6 bases and the J gene end by 3 bases; junction bases not matched to a gene: 6. There are 14 residues in the CDR3.

The V call is TRBV28, the J call TRBJ1-4; TRBD1 might be the D (6 bases). Trimming removed 2 bases from V and 6 bases from J, with 16 bases in between. CDR1 and CDR2 (germline): MDHEN, SYDVKM. The CDR3 runs to 16 residues. CDR3: CASSLLRGRYYEKLFF. The CDR3, as DNA: TGTGCCAGCAGTTTACTCAGGGGAAGGTATTATGAAAAACTGTTTTTT.

The genes are TRBV28 and TRBJ2-7; 11 bases match TRBD1. The CDR3 consists of 15 residues. Germline V gives CDR1 MDHEN, CDR2 SYDVKM. V lost 7 bases, J lost 2 bases, and 7 bases stayed unmatched. The CDR3 region is CASTPGDRGTYEQYF. The CDR3 nucleotides read TGTGCCAGCACACCCGGGGACAGGGGGACCTACGAGCAGTACTTC.

This clone was seen once. V gene TRBV5-4 combines with J gene TRBJ2-7, with TRBD2 matching 11 bases. CDR1 and CDR2 (germline): SGHNT, YYREEE (reference sequence). Trimming removed 3 bases from V and 0 bases from J; junction bases left unmatched: 8. The CDR3 is 17 amino acids. The chain's CDR3 is CASSSGLTSGISYEQYF. DNA of the CDR3: TGTGCCAGCAGCTCGGGCCTGACTAGCGGGATCTCCTACGAGCAGTACTTC.

This chain links TRBV28 with TRBJ2-7, with 9 bases aligning to TRBD2. The germline CDR1 and CDR2 sequences are MDHEN and SYDVKM. V gave up 7 bases and J gave up 2 bases; unmatched junction bases: 6. CDR3 length: 14 amino acids. The CDR3 here is CASKAGGPPYEQYF. For the CDR3, the DNA is TGTGCCAGCAAGGCGGGAGGGCCACCCTACGAGCAGTACTTC.

This clone was seen only once. The V call is TRBV6-1, the J call TRBJ2-7; 12 bases are a match to TRBD2. The germline CDR1 and CDR2 sequences are MNHNS and SASEGT. The CDR3 runs 16 residues. Losses at the gene ends were 4 bases for V and 0 bases for J; bases not matched to a gene: 4. The CDR3 bases are TGTGCCAGCAGTGCGGCTAGCGGGAGGGCCTCCTACGAGCAGTACTTC. The encoded protein is CASSAASGRASYEQYF.

J is TRBJ2-7 and V is TRBV6-1; 8 nucleotides agree with TRBD1. The trim removed 6 bases at V and 3 bases at J, leaving 4 bases unmatched. Looked up from germline, CDR1 is MNHNS and CDR2 is SASEGT. The CDR3 is 13 amino acids. The CDR3 DNA reads TGTGCCAGCAGGACCGGGACAGGCTACGAGCAGTACTTC. Its protein is CASRTGTGYEQYF.

The chain recombines TRBV28 with TRBJ2-7; the match to TRBD2 covers 9 bases. The CDR3 is made up of 17 amino acids. Germline-derived CDR1 and CDR2 are MDHEN and SYDVKM. J was trimmed by 1 base and V by 3 bases; bases with no gene match: 10. Here the CDR3 reads CASSFPSSGRFSYEQYF. DNA of the CDR3: TGTGCCAGCAGTTTTCCATCAAGCGGGAGGTTTTCCTACGAGCAGTACTTC.

The V gene is TRBV11-2, the J gene TRBJ2-3, with 7 bases lining up with TRBD1. With V trimmed by 6 bases and J by 0 bases, 0 bases remained unmatched. CDR1 is SGHAT and CDR2 is FQNNGV in the germline V gene. The CDR3 length is 13 residues. DNA of the CDR3: TGTGCCAGCAGGACAGGGAGCACAGATACGCAGTATTTT. It yields the protein CASRTGSTDTQYF. The full variable domain, completed using reference TRBV11-2 and TRBJ2-3, is EAGVAQSPRYKIIEKRQSVAFWCNPISGHATLYWYQQILGQGPKLLIQFQNNGVVDDSQLPKDRFSAERLKGVDSTLKIQPAKLEDSAVYLCASRTGSTDTQYFGPGTRLTVL.

The chain recombines TRBV7-2 with TRBJ2-4, with TRBD1 matching over 7 bases. CDR3 length: 16 amino acids. CDR1 is SGHTA, CDR2 FQGNSA, per germline. J lost 0 bases, V lost 5 bases, and 7 bases had no gene match. Here the CDR3 reads CASSPTGPLAKNIQYF. The CDR3 bases are TGTGCCAGCAGCCCGACAGGGCCCCTAGCCAAAAACATTCAGTACTTC.

The chain is built from TRBV28 and TRBJ1-5, with D unresolved. Trimming removed 2 bases at V and 4 bases at J, with 12 bases between. Germline V CDR1 and CDR2: MDHEN, SYDVKM. The CDR3 has 15 amino acids. The CDR3 sequence is CASSLSLGDNQPQHF. The CDR3 nucleotides read TGTGCCAGCAGTTTAAGTCTTGGGGATAATCAGCCCCAGCATTTT.

This rearrangement joins TRBV19 to TRBJ2-3; D gene ambiguous. V was shortened by 4 bases and J by 5 bases, with 7 bases between the two germline ends. This CDR3 contains 12 residues. Germline V CDR1 and CDR2: LNHDA, SQIVND (reference sequence). The CDR3 DNA reads TGTGCCAGTAGTACCAAGGGAGATACGCAGTATTTT. Translating gives CASSTKGDTQYF.

This rearrangement joins TRBV5-1 to TRBJ2-7; possibly TRBD1 for D (6 bases). From germline, CDR1 is SGHRS and CDR2 YFSETQ. There are 14 residues in the CDR3. The germline V and J ends were trimmed by 0 bases and 7 bases, with 14 bases remaining between them. In nucleotides, the CDR3 is TGCGCCAGCAGCTTGGTGCAGGGGCTAGGTGAGCAGTACTTC. Translated, it gives CASSLVQGLGEQYF.

The chain carries TRBV5-6 and TRBJ2-1; D not certain. CDR1 is SGHDT and CDR2 is YYEEEE in the germline V gene. Trimming shortened V by 1 base and J by 5 bases, and 7 bases separated the two germline ends. The length of the CDR3 is 13 residues. Here the CDR3 reads CASSLPADNEQFF. The DNA for the CDR3 is TGTGCCAGCAGCTTGCCAGCAGACAATGAGCAGTTCTTC.

In the case of this clone: The sample carries other DNA sequences with the same CDR3. The chain carries TRBV10-3 and TRBJ2-3, with D unclear. Germline CDR1 ENHRY, CDR2 SYGVKD. The CDR3 contains 12 residues. The V end lost 3 bases, the J end lost 1 base, and 2 bases lay between the germline ends. CDR3 sequence reads: CAISDRTDTQYF. CDR3 nucleotide sequence: TGTGCCATCAGTGACCGCACAGATACGCAGTATTTT.

The V gene is TRBV28, the J gene TRBJ1-5; D ambiguous. The CDR3 sequence is 13 residues long. V dropped 9 bases and J dropped 0 bases, with 9 bases sitting between them. The germline gives CDR1 MDHEN, CDR2 SYDVKM. In DNA, the CDR3 is TGTGCCAGTCAGCCATATAGCAATCAGCCCCAGCATTTT. It yields the protein CASQPYSNQPQHF. The full variable domain, with the rest looked up from reference TRBV28 and TRBJ1-5, is DVKVTQSSRYLVKRTGEKVFLECVQDMDHENMFWYRQDPGLGLRLIYFSYDVKMKEKGDIPEGYSVSREKKERFSLILESASTNQTSMYLCASQPYSNQPQHFGDGTRLSIL.